This is a list of T cell receptor beta chains from one sample in a study of response to subunit inactivated influenza vaccine. TCRdb re-derived calls from the RT-PCR reads in MiXCR, one entry per CDR3 protein. The data hold 500,000 to 700,000 distinct CDR3 sequences, with around a quarter observed a single time. The sample also formed part of further work on T cells expressing NK-cell markers.

The input for sequencing was CD4+ T cells sorted from PBMCs, taken approximately 13 days after vaccination. The receptors were gathered from a man aged 50 or older who received an inactivated influenza vaccine. Both conserved end residues are part of each CDR3. Fields, in order: J gene, V gene, clone size, CDR3 length, D gene, CDR3 DNA, CDR3 protein. The D gene is left open where the match is weak. A clone size is listed for some rows: how often the clone was seen (once, few, many), or a class if it is expanded.

TRBJ2-2 TRBV5-5 . 16 TRBD2 TGTACCAGCGGGGTGGGCGGGAATACGAACACCGGGGAGCTGTTTTTT CTSGVGGNTNTGELFF
TRBJ2-3 TRBV10-3 . 13 . TGTGCCATCAGTGAGCTCGGGGGAGATACGCAGTATTTT CAISELGGDTQYF
TRBJ1-2 TRBV20-1 few 12 . TGCAGTGCTTACAGGGCGGGGAGGGGCTACACCTTC CSAYRAGRGYTF
TRBJ1-2 TRBV15 . 15 TRBD1 TGTGCCACCAGCGGGACAGGGGGCAATTTCTATGGCTACACCTTC CATSGTGGNFYGYTF
TRBJ2-1 TRBV9 . 18 . TGTGCCAGCAGCGGCTCCCAACGGAGGGGCGTCGCCTACAATGAGCAGTTCTTC CASSGSQRRGVAYNEQFF
TRBJ2-1 TRBV5-1 . 13 . TGCGCCAGCAGCTTAGGGGGAAATCTTAAGCAGTTCTTC CASSLGGNLKQFF
TRBJ2-1 TRBV10-3 few 16 TRBD2 TGTGCCATCAGTGAGTCAGGACTAGCTGAGTACAATGAGCAGTTCTTC CAISESGLAEYNEQFF
TRBJ2-1 TRBV7-3 . 16 . TGTGCCAGCAGCTTATCTGCAGGGACAACCTACAATGAGCAGTTCTTC CASSLSAGTTYNEQFF
TRBJ1-1 TRBV3-1 . 15 . TGTGCCAGCAGCCAAGTGGCAGGGAAGAACACTGAAGCTTTCTTT CASSQVAGKNTEAFF
TRBJ2-3 TRBV12-3/TRBV12-4 many 15 TRBD2 TGTGCCAGCAGTTTCTCTAGCGGGAGGGCGAATACGCAGTATTTT CASSFSSGRANTQYF
TRBJ1-1 TRBV12-3/TRBV12-4 few 13 . TGTGCCAGCAGTCATGGGACGGCCACTGAAGCTTTCTTT CASSHGTATEAFF
TRBJ2-7 TRBV20-1 few 13 . TGCAGTGCTAGTGAGCGGGCCTCCTACGAGCAGTACTTC CSASERASYEQYF
TRBJ1-5 TRBV7-8 . 15 . TGTGCCAGCAGCCCTCGGGACATTTTTGGCCAGCCCCAGCATTTT CASSPRDIFGQPQHF
TRBJ2-7 TRBV10-1 few 12 . TGCGCCAGCAGTGAGTCCGGACTGTTTCAGTACTTC CASSESGLFQYF
TRBJ1-6 TRBV4-3 once 15 . TGCGCCAGCAGCCAAGATCTGGGGGGTAATTCACCCCTCTACTTT CASSQDLGGNSPLYF
TRBJ2-2 TRBV5-1 . 16 . TGCGCCAGCAGCTTGCGTAGGACAGCGATCACCGGGGAGCTGTTTTTT CASSLRRTAITGELFF